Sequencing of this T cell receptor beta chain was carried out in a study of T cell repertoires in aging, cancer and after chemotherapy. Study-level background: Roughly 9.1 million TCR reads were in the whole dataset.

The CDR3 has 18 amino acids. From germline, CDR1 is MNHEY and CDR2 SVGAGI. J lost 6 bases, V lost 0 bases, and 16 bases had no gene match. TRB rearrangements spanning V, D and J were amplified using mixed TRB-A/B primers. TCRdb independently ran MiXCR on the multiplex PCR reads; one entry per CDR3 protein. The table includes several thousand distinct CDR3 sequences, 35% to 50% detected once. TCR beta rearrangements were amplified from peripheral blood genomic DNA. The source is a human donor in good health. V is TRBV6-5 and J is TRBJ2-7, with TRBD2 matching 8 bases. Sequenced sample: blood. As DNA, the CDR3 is TGTGCCAGCAGTTACTCGACGGGACTATCGGGGGGGCTGGCCGAGCAGTACTTC. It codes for CASSYSTGLSGGLAEQYF.